Below, 17 T cell receptor beta chains from the same sample are listed, as sequenced in a study of STAT5B mutations in CD4+ large granular lymphocyte leukemia (dated by TCRdb to between 2021 and 2022). Receptor amplification or capture employed the immunoSEQ multiplex PCR assay. Entries here come from immuneACCESS through TCRdb and include only in-frame sequences with V and J called. Some clones fail to appear in such tables; in the studies checked, an unresolved V gene covers under half of the shortfall, and the cause of the remainder is unknown. The sample yields 20,000 to 25,000 clones; over 70% were counted once. The ten largest clones add up to 4% to 5% of the sample. Sequencing used CD4+ T cells from blood buffy coats. These receptors all stem from a human donor in good health.

The rearrangement links TRBV7-8 to TRBJ2-7; D might be TRBD1 or TRBD2, each matching 6 bases. CDR3 length: 13 residues. Per germline, CDR1 SGHVS and CDR2 FQNEAQ. The V end was cut by 0 bases, the J end by 4 bases, with 7 bases between. The CDR3 is CASSLAGGYEQYF. As DNA, the CDR3 is TGTGCCAGCAGCTTAGCAGGGGGGTACGAGCAGTACTTC.

The chain carries TRBV29-1 and TRBJ2-3, with TRBD1 identical over 7 bases. The CDR3 covers 13 residues. Unmatched junction bases numbered 6, after V lost 6 bases and J lost 3 bases. The germline CDR1 and CDR2 sequences are SQVTM and ANQGSEA. Here the CDR3 reads CSVQQGSTDTQYF. CDR3 bases: TGCAGCGTCCAACAGGGGAGTACAGATACGCAGTATTTT.

J is TRBJ1-6 and V is TRBV27; 9 bases align to TRBD1. Germline CDR1 is MNHEY and CDR2 is SMNVEV (reference sequence). J was trimmed by 6 bases and V by 3 bases; bases with no gene match: 3. The CDR3 totals 15 residues. The CDR3 nucleotides are TGTGCCAGCAGTTTCGAGGACAGGGGTAATTCACCCCTCCACTTT. This gives the protein CASSFEDRGNSPLHF.

This chain uses TRBV18 with TRBJ2-7; no clear D gene. V lost 0 bases to trimming and J lost 2 bases, with 8 bases between them. The CDR3 is made up of 14 amino acids. In germline, CDR1 is KGHSH, CDR2 LQKENI. The DNA of the CDR3 is TGTGCCAGCTCACCACCGACGGTAACCTACGAGCAGTACTTC. Its translation is CASSPPTVTYEQYF. The whole variable domain, remainder taken from reference TRBV18 and TRBJ2-7, is NAGVMQNPRHLVRRRGQEARLRCSPMKGHSHVYWYRQLPEEGLKFMVYLQKENIIDESGMPKERFSAEFPKEGPSILRIQQVVRGDSAAYFCASSPPTVTYEQYFGPGTRLTVT.

The chain joins TRBV19 to TRBJ2-1; 7 nucleotides align to TRBD1. The V gene end was trimmed by 8 bases and the J gene end by 6 bases; junction bases not matched to a gene: 1. CDR3 length: 11 residues. The germline gives CDR1 LNHDA, CDR2 SQIVND (reference sequence). This chain's CDR3 is CASGDSNEQFF. The CDR3 region has the DNA TGTGCCAGTGGGGACAGCAATGAGCAGTTCTTC.

The chain links TRBV6-6 to TRBJ2-4; D is unresolved. The length of the CDR3 is 13 residues. The germline V gene has CDR1 MNHNY and CDR2 SVGAGI (reference sequence). V dropped 6 bases and J dropped 1 base, with 7 bases sitting between them. CDR3 protein: CASRRVAKNIQYF. The DNA for the CDR3 is TGTGCCAGCAGAAGGGTGGCCAAAAACATTCAGTACTTC.

This clone was seen a single time. V is TRBV4-1 and J is TRBJ1-2, with 7 bases matching TRBD1. The CDR3 length is 15 residues. J was trimmed by 0 bases and V by 6 bases; bases with no gene match: 7. The V gene's germline CDR1 is MGHRA and CDR2 YSYEKL. CDR3 DNA sequence: TGCGCCAGCAGGCAGGGGGAAGTAGCTAACTATGGCTACACCTTC. Its translation: CASRQGEVANYGYTF.

This chain links TRBV5-4 with TRBJ2-7; weak D call: TRBD2 (6 bases). The V and J ends lost 0 bases and 5 bases respectively, with 12 bases between them. There are 14 residues in the CDR3. Per germline, CDR1 SGHNT and CDR2 YYREEE (reference sequence). CDR3 loop: CASSLAGVIHEQYF. For the CDR3, the DNA is TGTGCCAGCAGCTTGGCGGGAGTTATCCACGAGCAGTACTTC. Full variable domain (missing parts from reference TRBV5-4 and TRBJ2-7): ETGVTQSPTHLIKTRGQQVTLRCSSQSGHNTVSWYQQALGQGPQFIFQYYREEENGRGNFPPRFSGLQFPNYSSELNVNALELDDSALYLCASSLAGVIHEQYFGPGTRLTVT.

V gene TRBV30 combines with J gene TRBJ2-3; D not resolved. This CDR3 is built from 11 residues. Trimming left V 5 bases short and J 0 bases short, with 3 bases between. From germline, CDR1 is GTSNPN and CDR2 SVGIG (reference sequence). CDR3 region: CAWLSTDTQYF. CDR3 bases: TGTGCCTGGCTCAGCACAGATACGCAGTATTTT.

The genes are TRBV19 and TRBJ2-7; 9 positions agree with TRBD1. V was clipped by 5 bases and J by 9 bases; unmatched bases: 11. This CDR3 has 14 residues. Germline lookup yields CDR1 LNHDA and CDR2 SQIVND (reference sequence). The CDR3 is CASSPTPGQGAQYF. CDR3 nucleotide sequence: TGTGCCAGTAGTCCCACCCCGGGACAGGGCGCGCAGTACTTC.

The V call is TRBV5-1, the J call TRBJ1-4; D perhaps matches TRBD1 (5 bases). CDR3 size: 15 residues. V gave up 5 bases and J gave up 3 bases, with 14 bases separating them. The germline V gene has CDR1 SGHRS and CDR2 YFSETQ. Here the CDR3 DNA reads TGCGCCAGCAGACGCGGCGGGGCTCCTAATGAAAAACTGTTTTTT. It is translated as CASRRGGAPNEKLFF.

This clone was counted between two and nine times. V is TRBV2 and J is TRBJ2-5, with TRBD2 matching over 7 bases. Trimming took 8 bases from V and 1 from J; bases not matched to a gene: 10. Germline V gene lookup returns CDR1 SNHLY and CDR2 FYNNEI. The CDR3 contains 15 residues. The CDR3: CASGGVGLPQETQYF. CDR3 nucleotide sequence: TGTGCCAGCGGGGGGGTAGGGCTACCCCAAGAGACCCAGTACTTC.

The genes are TRBV15 and TRBJ2-2, with no clear D. CDR3 size: 18 residues. Trimming removed 0 bases at V and 0 bases at J, with 14 bases between. CDR1 is LNHNV, CDR2 YYDKDF, per germline (reference sequence). CDR3 in amino acids: CATSREMVVMTNTGELFF. The CDR3 bases are TGTGCCACCAGCAGAGAAATGGTGGTGATGACGAACACCGGGGAGCTGTTTTTT.

The V call is TRBV4-1, the J call TRBJ2-3, with D possibly being TRBD2 (5 bases). V lost 1 base and J lost 3, with 26 bases in between. Germline V gene sequence: CDR1 MGHRA, CDR2 YSYEKL. The length of the CDR3 is 20 residues. The CDR3 protein is CASSQGPLGLKNKGTDTQYF. The CDR3 DNA reads TGCGCCAGCAGCCAAGGACCTCTCGGACTCAAGAATAAGGGAACAGATACGCAGTATTTT.

This clone was seen a few times. The V gene is TRBV25-1, the J gene TRBJ2-2; no firm D call. Looked up from germline, CDR1 is MGHDK and CDR2 is SYGVNS. This CDR3 has 14 residues. Trimming cost V 3 bases and J 2 bases, with 7 bases left between them. The CDR3 sequence is CASSDLQNTGELFF. The DNA for the CDR3 is TGTGCCAGCAGTGATTTACAAAACACCGGGGAGCTGTTTTTT.

V and J are TRBV11-3 and TRBJ2-3, with a weak D call TRBD1 (5 bases). Germline V gives CDR1 SGHNT, CDR2 YENEEA. V lost 1 base to trimming and J lost 4 bases, with 12 bases between them. This CDR3 comprises 15 residues. CDR3 bases: TGTGCCAGCAGCTTAGTGGCAGGGATGGCAGATACGCAGTATTTT. Translating gives CASSLVAGMADTQYF.

The rearrangement links TRBV19 to TRBJ2-3, with 11 bases that match TRBD2. This CDR3 spans 14 amino acids. Germline CDR1 LNHDA, CDR2 SQIVND (reference sequence). The V gene end was trimmed by 9 bases and the J gene end by 9 bases; junction bases not matched to a gene: 11. The CDR3 loop is CASLGTSGLGTQYF. The CDR3, as DNA: TGTGCCAGCCTCGGGACTAGCGGCCTCGGGACGCAGTATTTT.